This T cell receptor (beta chain) was profiled in a study of cytomegalovirus exposure and HLA in healthy donors. Concerning this clone itself: Its antigen remains unknown.

Study results and limitations: In a later analysis, specific HLA alleles were associated with 15,000 to 20,000 TCR beta sequences at a 0.05 false discovery rate.

The primer mix had 60 Vbeta and 13 Jbeta primers. Some clones are missing from TCRdb's copy, which holds only in-frame ones; the method was immunoSEQ multiplex PCR. The data contain about 82,000 clones, 60% to 85% of them singletons. The CDR3 is made up of 13 amino acids. Per germline, CDR1 SGHNT and CDR2 YYREEE (reference sequence). Trimming shortened V by 4 bases and J by 6 bases, and 8 bases separated the two germline ends. The sample comprised PBMCs. This chain connects TRBV5-4 to TRBJ1-6; no clear D gene. The TCR comes from a male donor in good health and CMV-seropositive. The CDR3 coding sequence is TGTGCCAGCAGCCTAGGACTTAATTCACCCCTCCACTTT. This codes for CASSLGLNSPLHF. Using reference TRBV5-4 and TRBJ1-6 for the parts outside the CDR3, the full variable domain is ETGVTQSPTHLIKTRGQQVTLRCSSQSGHNTVSWYQQALGQGPQFIFQYYREEENGRGNFPPRFSGLQFPNYSSELNVNALELDDSALYLCASSLGLNSPLHFGNGTRLTVT.